These 8 T cell receptor beta chains came from one sample sequenced in a study of metastatic and nonmetastatic thyroid tumors. TCRdb reassembled clones from the PCR reads with MiXCR. The sample yields some 20,000 clones, approximately 22% seen once. All patients were treatment-naive before thyroid surgery. Sequenced: tumor tissue. All receptors come from a male donor with papillary thyroid cancer or a benign thyroid nodule (not recorded which). Some clones in this sample may be carry-over from other donors' samples.

This clone was counted ten times or more. The chain links TRBV28 to TRBJ2-6, with D tentatively TRBD1 (6 bases). The CDR3 extends over 20 amino acids. CDR1 and CDR2 from the germline V gene are MDHEN and SYDVKM. V was clipped by 5 bases and J by 0 bases, with 23 bases between them. The CDR3 protein is CASSQHLSPGHSSGANVLTF. Written as DNA, the CDR3 is TGTGCCAGCAGTCAACACCTTTCACCGGGACACTCCTCTGGGGCCAACGTCCTGACTTTC.

Notes on this clone: This clone may be a read error of a much larger clone one base away. The gene calls are TRBV5-6 and TRBJ2-5, with D maybe TRBD2 (6 bases). This CDR3 spans 14 amino acids. Germline CDR1 and CDR2: SGHDT and YYEEEE. CDR3 sequence: CVSSLIGRGETQYF. As DNA, the CDR3 is TGTGTCAGCAGCTTGATCGGGAGAGGGGAGACCCAGTACTTC. Filled out from reference TRBV5-6 and TRBJ2-5, the complete variable domain reads DAGVTQSPTHLIKTRGQQVTLRCSPKSGHDTVSWYQQALGQGPQFIFQYYEEEERQRGNFPDRFSGHQFPNYSSELNVNALLLGDSALYLCVSSLIGRGETQYFGPGTRLLVL.

The chain recombines TRBV30 with TRBJ2-7; 10 bases fit TRBD2. V shed 2 bases and J 5 bases; nucleotides not matched to a gene: 3. Germline V gives CDR1 GTSNPN, CDR2 SVGIG (reference sequence). The CDR3 totals 13 residues. This chain's CDR3 is CAWSFLAGDEQYF. The CDR3 DNA is TGTGCCTGGAGTTTCCTAGCGGGAGACGAGCAGTACTTC.

This clone has ten or more counts. V is TRBV3-1 and J is TRBJ1-2, with TRBD1 matching 10 bases. The ends lost 1 base at V and 2 bases at J; junction bases unmatched: 7. The CDR3 loop spans 17 amino acids. Looked up from germline, CDR1 is LGHDT and CDR2 is YNNKEL (reference sequence). The chain's CDR3 is CASSQAMGQGNNYGYTF. CDR3 bases: TGTGCCAGCAGCCAAGCAATGGGACAGGGGAACAACTATGGCTACACCTTC.

The chain uses TRBV7-4 and TRBJ2-7; D gene unclear. The CDR3 totals 14 residues. CDR1 and CDR2 (germline): SGHVT, SQSDAQ. Trimming pared 3 bases from V and 2 bases from J, leaving 11 bases between. CDR3 in amino acids: CASSFDGTPYEQYF. CDR3 bases: TGTGCCAGCAGCTTCGACGGAACCCCCTACGAGCAGTACTTC.

This clone showed up many times. It may be a read error: a sequence one base away is much more abundant. The chain employs TRBV5-1 and TRBJ2-3; 7 positions agree with TRBD2. CDR1 and CDR2 from the germline V gene are SGHRS and YFSETQ. This CDR3 has 15 amino acids. The J segment lost 3 bases and the V segment lost 4 bases, leaving 8 bases of the junction unmatched. The CDR3 bases are TGCGCCAGCAGCCCGGGACGAGCGGGGACAGATACGCAGTATTTT. This sequence encodes CASSPGRAGTDTQYF.

This clone was seen many times. At one boundary the junction diverges from the germline segment, which might be a read error. V gene TRBV7-7 combines with J gene TRBJ2-1; no reliable D call. The CDR3 loop spans 14 amino acids. The germline CDR1 and CDR2 sequences are SSHAT and FNYEAQ (reference sequence). The CDR3 nucleotides are TGTGCTAGCAGCTTAGTTCCCTTTGGGGATGAGCAGTTCTTC. Its translation: CASSLVPFGDEQFF. Variable domain in full (rest from reference TRBV7-7 and TRBJ2-1): GAGVSQSPRYKVTKRGQDVTLRCDPISSHATLYWYQQALGQGPEFLTYFNYEAQPDKSGLPSDRFSAERPEGSISTLTIQRTEQRDSAMYRCASSLVPFGDEQFFGPGTRLTVL.

V is TRBV6-5 and J is TRBJ2-7; D not resolved. V was clipped by 10 bases and J by 10 bases, with 17 bases between them. Germline V gives CDR1 MNHEY, CDR2 SVGAGI. This CDR3 comprises 11 residues. The CDR3 is CATLLAADQYF. CDR3 nucleotide sequence: TGTGCCACACTACTCGCAGCCGATCAGTACTTC.